These T cell receptor beta chains were read from a single sample in a study of TIL therapy for anti-PD-1-resistant metastatic lung cancer. Using immunoSEQ multiplex PCR, the repertoire was profiled, and TCRdb retains in-frame clones only, with some absent. The sample contains about 60,000 clones, 80% to 90% of which appear only once. The sample consisted of blood, taken at baseline. Every receptor here comes from a person aged 30 to 80 with non-small cell lung cancer. The CDR3 runs from the conserved cysteine through the conserved F or W. The D gene is left open where the match is weak. Where a row states a size, it is once, few, many or the class of an expanded clone; other rows omit it.

D	V	J	size	CDR3	DNA
NA	TRBV4-1	TRBJ2-7	once	CASSQDGKLVSGSYEQYF	TGCGCCAGCAGCCAAGACGGTAAGCTGGTGAGCGGATCCTACGAGCAGTACTTC
TRBD1	TRBV9	TRBJ1-1	NA	CASSPRQGAEAFF	TGTGCCAGCAGCCCCCGACAGGGGGCTGAAGCTTTCTTT
TRBD1	TRBV4-1	TRBJ1-5	few	CASSQDFPDRASPNQPQHF	TGCGCCAGCAGCCAAGATTTTCCGGACAGGGCCTCCCCTAATCAGCCCCAGCATTTT
NA	TRBV30	TRBJ2-3	NA	CAWSVNGATDTQYF	TGTGCCTGGAGTGTTAACGGGGCCACAGATACGCAGTATTTT
TRBD1	TRBV11-2	TRBJ2-7	NA	CASSEGQVLSYEQYF	TGTGCCAGCAGCGAGGGACAGGTGCTCTCCTACGAGCAGTACTTC
TRBD1	TRBV5-1	TRBJ2-7	NA	CASSSRTGKFYEQYF	TGCGCCAGCAGCTCCCGGACAGGGAAATTTTACGAGCAGTACTTC
TRBD1	TRBV10-3	TRBJ1-1	few	CAISERTGGLTEAFF	TGTGCCATCAGTGAGCGGACAGGGGGCCTCACTGAAGCTTTCTTT
NA	TRBV19	TRBJ2-2	NA	CASRGKGTLQTGELFF	TGTGCCAGTAGAGGAAAGGGGACTTTACAGACCGGGGAGCTGTTTTTT
NA	TRBV27	TRBJ2-1	NA	CASSWRSGDGGDNEQFF	TGTGCCAGCAGTTGGAGATCTGGAGACGGCGGGGACAATGAGCAGTTCTTC
NA	TRBV9	TRBJ1-1	NA	CASSAHDQPNTEAFF	TGTGCCAGCAGCGCCCACGATCAACCCAACACTGAAGCTTTCTTT
NA	TRBV5-1	TRBJ2-1	NA	CASSLGTGYNEQFF	TGCGCCAGCAGCCTAGGGACTGGCTACAATGAGCAGTTCTTC
TRBD2	TRBV5-1	TRBJ2-2	NA	CASSLTSGVNGELFF	TGCGCCAGCAGCTTGACTAGCGGGGTAAACGGGGAGCTGTTTTTT
NA	TRBV4-1	TRBJ1-3	NA	CASSQATGIRNTIYF	TGCGCCAGCAGCCAAGCAACAGGGATTCGAAACACCATATATTTT
NA	TRBV12-3/TRBV12-4	TRBJ1-1	once	CASSFQRTQEAFF	TGTGCCAGCAGTTTTCAGCGTACTCAGGAAGCTTTCTTT
NA	TRBV27	TRBJ2-7	NA	CASSRLISRSGPSAGYEQYF	TGTGCCAGCAGTCGCCTAATTTCTCGTTCCGGCCCCTCGGCGGGTTACGAGCAGTACTTC
NA	TRBV18	TRBJ1-2	NA	CASSPRQGSYGYTF	TGTGCCAGCTCACCAAGGCAGGGGAGCTATGGCTACACCTTC
NA	TRBV9	TRBJ2-4	NA	CASSVTGTAKNIQYF	TGTGCCAGCAGCGTCACCGGGACGGCCAAAAACATTCAGTACTTC
NA	TRBV7-2	TRBJ2-2	few	CASSRLDGELFF	TGTGCCAGCAGTCGGTTGGACGGGGAGCTGTTTTTT
NA	TRBV19	TRBJ2-6	few	CASILGVGGANVLTF	TGTGCCAGTATCCTAGGCGTCGGTGGAGCCAACGTCCTGACTTTC
TRBD1	TRBV7-9	TRBJ1-2	NA	CASSLDRDPPGYTF	TGTGCCAGCAGCCTAGACAGGGACCCCCCTGGCTACACCTTC
TRBD1	TRBV11-1	TRBJ2-7	NA	CASSFGTGAYEQYF	TGTGCCAGCAGCTTCGGGACAGGGGCCTACGAGCAGTACTTC
NA	TRBV6-5	TRBJ1-6	NA	CASAKTGLSSPLHF	TGTGCCAGCGCTAAGACAGGATTAAGCTCACCCCTCCACTTT
NA	TRBV5-4	TRBJ1-2	NA	CASSPDQGNYYGYTF	TGTGCCAGCAGCCCGGATCAGGGGAACTACTATGGCTACACCTTC
TRBD2	TRBV20-1	TRBJ2-5	NA	CSASFAGEGETQYF	TGCAGTGCTAGTTTCGCGGGAGAAGGAGAGACCCAGTACTTC